These T cell receptor beta chains were read from a single sample in a study of blood T cell repertoires in COVID-19. The method was immunoSEQ multiplex PCR; TCRdb's version includes in-frame clones alone and lacks a portion of them. The sample includes about 56,000 clones, roughly 87% seen only once; the top ten take around two fifths. Sequences were obtained from peripheral blood. The receptors come from a woman aged 60-70 years with COVID-19, enrolled during active disease. The CDR3 runs from the conserved cysteine through the conserved F or W. The D gene is left open where the match is weak. A row's size may be missing; if present it is once, few, many or a size class.

v_call,d_call,j_call,clone_size,cdr3_aa,cdr3_nt
TRBV7-8,NA,TRBJ2-7,NA,CASSFFGANEQYF,TGTGCCAGCAGCTTTTTTGGGGCGAACGAGCAGTACTTC
TRBV18,TRBD1,TRBJ1-5,NA,CASSPSGTVSGNQPQHF,TGTGCCAGCTCACCTTCGGGGACAGTTTCGGGCAATCAGCCCCAGCATTTT
TRBV5-1,NA,TRBJ1-4,few,CASSTTGAPTNEKLFF,TGCGCCAGCAGCACCACAGGCGCACCAACTAATGAAAAACTGTTTTTT
TRBV18,TRBD1,TRBJ1-4,NA,CASSRDRGPEKLFF,TGTGCCAGCTCCCGGGACAGGGGGCCCGAAAAACTGTTTTTT
TRBV7-9,NA,TRBJ2-3,once,CASSLGRSSTDTQYF,TGTGCCAGCAGCTTAGGCCGGTCTAGCACAGATACGCAGTATTTT
TRBV5-6,NA,TRBJ2-7,NA,CASSLGGREQYF,TGTGCCAGCAGCCTCGGAGGGCGCGAGCAGTACTTC
TRBV19,NA,TRBJ1-4,NA,CASTRVGAGRATNEKLFF,TGTGCCAGTACCCGCGTTGGGGCAGGTAGAGCAACTAATGAAAAACTGTTTTTT
TRBV28,NA,TRBJ1-1,NA,CASSRGEAFF,TGTGCCAGCAGCCGGGGGGAAGCTTTCTTT
TRBV19,NA,TRBJ1-1,NA,CASSPQGWSTEAFF,TGTGCCAGTAGCCCGCAGGGATGGAGCACTGAAGCTTTCTTT
TRBV18,NA,TRBJ1-2,NA,CASSPGSGAAGVTIYGYTF,TGTGCCAGCTCACCAGGGTCAGGGGCAGCAGGAGTGACGATCTATGGCTACACCTTC
TRBV5-1,NA,TRBJ1-4,NA,CASSKESTNEKLFF,TGCGCCAGCAGCAAGGAGTCAACTAATGAAAAACTGTTTTTT
TRBV9,NA,TRBJ1-1,NA,CASSVAGLGDTEAFF,TGTGCCAGCAGCGTTGCGGGGTTGGGGGACACTGAAGCTTTCTTT
TRBV28,NA,TRBJ1-5,NA,CASSLSGPVSQPQHF,TGTGCCAGCAGTTTATCAGGGCCGGTTTCTCAGCCCCAGCATTTT
TRBV10-2,TRBD2,TRBJ2-7,NA,CASRTGTSGGYSYEQYF,TGCGCCAGCAGGACCGGGACTAGCGGGGGCTACTCCTACGAGCAGTACTTC
TRBV7-9,TRBD2,TRBJ2-1,NA,CASSLWREGSNEQFF,TGTGCCAGCAGCTTATGGCGGGAGGGCAGCAATGAGCAGTTCTTC
TRBV5-1,NA,TRBJ2-2,NA,CASSITRNTGELFF,TGCGCCAGCAGCATAACACGGAACACCGGGGAGCTGTTTTTT
TRBV14,TRBD1,TRBJ1-1,NA,CASSLQGPPTEAFF,TGTGCCAGCAGCCTACAGGGGCCGCCCACTGAAGCTTTCTTT
TRBV4-1,TRBD1,TRBJ1-4,NA,CASSQGTGGEKLFF,TGCGCCAGCAGCCAGGGTACAGGGGGCGAAAAACTGTTTTTT
TRBV7-9,TRBD1,TRBJ2-1,NA,CASSATGVLNEQFF,TGTGCCAGCTCCGCGACAGGGGTTCTCAATGAGCAGTTCTTC
TRBV7-9,NA,TRBJ2-5,NA,CASSSIGVGGGETQYF,TGTGCCAGCAGCTCTATCGGAGTGGGAGGGGGAGAGACCCAGTACTTC
TRBV7-2,TRBD2,TRBJ2-7,NA,CASSLAGSGGYEQYF,TGTGCCAGCAGCTTAGCAGGTAGCGGGGGCTACGAGCAGTACTTC
TRBV3-1/TRBV3-2,NA,TRBJ1-2,NA,CASSQEGAGKNYGYTF,TGTGCCAGCAGCCAAGAGGGGGCAGGGAAAAACTATGGCTACACCTTC
TRBV7-8,NA,TRBJ2-7,NA,CASSFRGQYEQYF,TGTGCCAGCAGCTTTAGAGGGCAGTACGAGCAGTACTTC
TRBV19,TRBD1,TRBJ2-3,NA,CASSLPTGVPDTQYF,TGTGCCAGTAGTCTTCCGACAGGGGTTCCAGATACGCAGTATTTT
TRBV6-4,TRBD2,TRBJ2-1,NA,CASSPTSGGSYNEQFF,TGTGCCAGCAGTCCTACTAGCGGGGGGTCCTACAATGAGCAGTTCTTC
TRBV30,NA,TRBJ1-3,NA,CAWSVGVSSGNTIYF,TGTGCCTGGAGTGTAGGGGTCTCCTCTGGAAACACCATATATTTT
TRBV30,TRBD1,TRBJ1-2,NA,CAWSDRAIYGYTF,TGTGCCTGGAGCGACAGGGCGATCTATGGCTACACCTTC
TRBV7-9,NA,TRBJ2-5,NA,CASSEGEGSLRETQYF,TGTGCCAGCAGCGAGGGGGAGGGTTCTCTTCGAGAGACCCAGTACTTC
TRBV19,NA,TRBJ1-4,NA,CASSDGGSTNEKLFF,TGTGCCAGTAGCGACGGAGGATCAACTAATGAAAAACTGTTTTTT
TRBV24-1,TRBD2,TRBJ2-1,NA,CATSAAGTSGGHNKQFF,TGTGCCACCAGTGCCGCAGGGACTAGCGGGGGGCATAATAAGCAGTTCTTC
TRBV7-2,TRBD1,TRBJ1-6,NA,CASSQRMGQANSPLHF,TGTGCCAGCAGCCAACGCATGGGACAGGCAAATTCACCCCTCCACTTT
TRBV6-1,NA,TRBJ1-1,NA,CASSEAGVVTEAFF,TGTGCCAGCAGTGAGGCAGGGGTTGTCACTGAAGCTTTCTTT
TRBV6-6,TRBD2,TRBJ2-7,NA,CASSSTSGTYEQYF,TGTGCCAGCAGTTCGACTAGCGGGACCTACGAGCAGTACTTC
TRBV4-1,NA,TRBJ2-1,NA,CASSQQEVGQLGNNEQFF,TGCGCCAGCAGCCAGCAAGAGGTGGGTCAACTAGGGAACAATGAGCAGTTCTTC
TRBV10-2,TRBD1,TRBJ2-7,NA,CASSVDRASYEQYF,TGCGCCAGCTCCGTAGACAGGGCGTCCTACGAGCAGTACTTC
TRBV18,TRBD1,TRBJ1-1,NA,CASSPDRGTGAFF,TGTGCCAGCTCTCCTGACCGCGGGACAGGAGCTTTCTTT